The T cell receptor beta chain described here comes from a study of PD-L1 blockade in urothelial cancer. Study details: Blood analyses occurred 3 weeks (second dose) and 6 weeks post treatment start. Median blood clonality was roughly 0.078, with around 83,000 unique TCRs.

This sample's time point: pretreatment peripheral blood. Samples were collected from each patient before treatment and during treatment. Each patient gave between 1 and 8 of them in total. Measured with immunoSEQ multiplex PCR; TCRdb has only the in-frame clones, and not every one. In the table there are roughly 95,000 clones, around 86% of which are singletons. The CDR3 runs 13 residues. Germline V gives CDR1 MNHEY, CDR2 SVGAGI. V lost 6 bases and J lost 6; bases outside the gene matches: 6. The TCR originated in a man aged 55-75 years with urothelial cancer. Sample: PBMCs, taken around atezolizumab (anti-PD-L1) treatment. The V call is TRBV6-5, the J call TRBJ1-2, with 8 bases identical to TRBD1. The CDR3 DNA follows: TGTGCCAGCAGAAGCGCAGGGGGCGATGGCTACACCTTC. Translation gives CASRSAGGDGYTF.